This passage covers 6 T cell receptor beta chains from one sample sequenced in a study of cytomegalovirus exposure and HLA in healthy donors. In the PCR, 60 Vbeta and 13 Jbeta primers were used. The data were produced by immunoSEQ multiplex PCR, yet TCRdb's version contains in-frame clones alone and is incomplete. The table lists some 100,000 clones, approximately 82% of them singletons. Sequencing was done on a sample of PBMCs. The receptors come from a woman younger than 30 in good health and CMV-seronegative.

The chain joins TRBV6-1 to TRBJ2-5; TRBD2 might be the D (5 bases). This CDR3 comprises 15 residues. CDR1 and CDR2 from the germline V gene are MNHNS and SASEGT. V was shortened by 1 base and J by 4 bases, with 13 bases between the two germline ends. The CDR3 nucleotides read TGTGCCAGCAGTGAAGATCCGGGAACGGGAGAGACCCAGTACTTC. Protein product: CASSEDPGTGETQYF.

The chain recombines TRBV7-6 with TRBJ2-5, with TRBD2 matching over 8 bases. Germline lookup yields CDR1 SGHVS and CDR2 FNYEAQ. This CDR3 is built from 16 residues. The J segment lost 4 bases and the V segment lost 5 bases, leaving 12 bases of the junction unmatched. CDR3 nucleotide sequence: TGTGCCAGCAGCACTCGGGGGGGGCGCCAGGGAGAGACCCAGTACTTC. It encodes CASSTRGGRQGETQYF.

The rearrangement joins TRBV4-3 to TRBJ1-3, with D unresolved. V was clipped by 2 bases and J by 3 bases, with 14 bases between them. Germline V CDR1 and CDR2: LGHNA, YSLEER. CDR3 length: 16 residues. The CDR3 bases are TGCGCCAGCAGCCAACGTTTTGGATCAGGTGGAAACACCATATATTTT. It codes for CASSQRFGSGGNTIYF.

The gene calls are TRBV4-3 and TRBJ2-1, with TRBD1 matching 7 bases. After removal of 0 bases from V and 0 bases from J, the junction contained 8 bases not matched to a gene. This CDR3 is 18 amino acids long. CDR1 is LGHNA, CDR2 YSLEER, per germline. DNA of the CDR3: TGCGCCAGCAGCCAAGAAGGGGGCGACAGGGCCTCCTACAATGAGCAGTTCTTC. Translated: CASSQEGGDRASYNEQFF.

The V and J genes are TRBV5-1 and TRBJ2-3, with TRBD2 identical over 10 bases. The CDR3 sequence is 18 residues long. The V gene's germline CDR1 is SGHRS and CDR2 YFSETQ. Germline trimming cut 4 bases from V and 4 bases from J; bases unmatched to any gene: 15. The CDR3 reads CASSLDPAGTSDPDTQYF. CDR3 bases: TGCGCCAGCAGCCTGGATCCCGCCGGGACTAGCGACCCAGATACGCAGTATTTT.

The chain couples TRBV11-2 to TRBJ2-1, with a possible D match to TRBD2 (7 bases). CDR1 and CDR2 from the germline V gene are SGHAT and FQNNGV. CDR3 length: 13 residues. Between the trimmed V and J ends, which lost 5 bases and 10 bases, there was a span of 15 bases. CDR3 sequence: CASSRGGPREQFF. The CDR3 region has the DNA TGTGCCAGCAGCCGCGGGGGCCCTAGGGAGCAGTTCTTC.